Shown below are 32 T cell receptor beta chains from a single sample sequenced in a study of Ad26.COV2.S vaccination and SARS-CoV-2 variants. Generated by immunoSEQ multiplex PCR, the TCRdb table keeps only in-frame clones and is missing some. This sample carries about 250,000 clones, 87% of them seen once, and the ten largest clones take about 2.7%. Treatment reported: 15 to 20 received Ad26.COV2.S at low or high dose, single or two shots; roughly five received placebo; per-sample allocation not given. Samples came from day 63 after the first vaccine or placebo injection. The sequenced sample was peripheral blood, obtained in a trial of Ad26.COV2.S vaccine versus placebo. All receptors come from a person between 18 and 60 years old who received the Ad26.COV2.S COVID-19 vaccine or a placebo.

This sequence joins TRBV27 and TRBJ2-2; TRBD1 is a possible D gene (6 bases). The V gene lost 6 bases and the J gene lost 7 bases, with 15 bases spanning the gap. Germline-derived CDR1 and CDR2 are MNHEY and SMNVEV (reference sequence). The length of the CDR3 is 14 residues. CDR3 protein: CASSVGATHGELFF. The CDR3 DNA follows: TGTGCCAGCAGCGTGGGGGCTACCCACGGGGAGCTGTTTTTT.

This clone was seen once. The V and J genes are TRBV3-1 (or the pseudogene TRBV3-2) and TRBJ2-3; TRBD1 is a possible D gene (6 bases). Germline lookup yields CDR1 LGHDT and CDR2 YNNKEL (reference sequence). The CDR3 extends over 14 amino acids. Trimming stripped 8 bases from V and 2 bases from J, with 14 bases between. The CDR3 DNA reads as TGTGCCAGCGGGCTTACAGGGATCACAGATACGCAGTATTTT. It translates to CASGLTGITDTQYF.

This chain connects TRBV5-6 to TRBJ1-4; 7 bases line up with TRBD1. CDR1 SGHDT and CDR2 YYEEEE come from the germline V gene. V gave up 0 bases and J gave up 10 bases; unmatched junction bases: 6. The CDR3 contains 14 residues. CDR3 sequence reads: CASSLGQGLGKLFF. CDR3 coding DNA: TGTGCCAGCAGCTTGGGACAGGGTTTGGGAAAACTGTTTTTT.

The chain couples TRBV4-2 to TRBJ2-1; the match to TRBD2 covers 10 bases. Germline CDR1 LGHNA, CDR2 YNFKEQ. The CDR3 has 13 residues. The V gene end was trimmed by 5 bases and the J gene end by 10 bases; junction bases not matched to a gene: 5. CDR3: CASSLPGLAEQFF. Written as DNA, the CDR3 is TGTGCCAGCAGCTTGCCGGGACTAGCGGAGCAGTTCTTC.

This clone was observed a few times. The chain links TRBV2 to TRBJ2-2; TRBD2 might be the D (5 bases). Germline CDR1 is SNHLY and CDR2 is FYNNEI. Trimming shortened V by 4 bases and J by 6 bases, and 9 bases separated the two germline ends. The CDR3 covers 13 residues. The CDR3 here is CASSVRGPGELFF. The CDR3 coding sequence is TGTGCCAGCAGTGTCCGAGGGCCCGGGGAGCTGTTTTTT.

V usage is TRBV6-5 and J usage is TRBJ1-4; D is unclear. The CDR3 spans 11 residues. Germline V gene lookup returns CDR1 MNHEY and CDR2 SVGAGI. Trimming pared 6 bases from V and 5 bases from J, leaving 4 bases between. The CDR3 protein is CASRLNEKLFF. CDR3 bases: TGTGCCAGCAGGCTAAATGAAAAACTGTTTTTT.

V gene TRBV15 combines with J gene TRBJ1-1; the match to TRBD1 covers 7 bases. The CDR3 length is 18 residues. J lost 2 bases, V lost 5 bases, and 17 bases had no gene match. In germline, CDR1 is LNHNV, CDR2 YYDKDF (reference sequence). This CDR3 is CATSPQGGPGQQNTEAFF. The CDR3 DNA sequence: TGTGCCACCAGCCCCCAAGGCGGTCCGGGACAGCAAAACACTGAAGCTTTCTTT. Filled out from reference TRBV15 and TRBJ1-1, the complete variable domain reads DAMVIQNPRYQVTQFGKPVTLSCSQTLNHNVMYWYQQKSSQAPKLLFHYYDKDFNNEADTPDNFQSRRPNTSFCFLDIRSPGLGDTAMYLCATSPQGGPGQQNTEAFFGQGTRLTVV.

As concerns this clone: Other DNA variants within this sample encode the same CDR3. The V call is TRBV7-2, the J call TRBJ2-5; 10 nucleotides line up with TRBD2. V was clipped by 0 bases and J by 1 base; unmatched bases: 2. Germline loops: CDR1 SGHTA, CDR2 FQGNSA. The length of the CDR3 is 16 residues. Here the CDR3 DNA reads TGTGCCAGCAGCTTAGCTTTAGCGGGGGGCCAAGAGACCCAGTACTTC. Translated, it gives CASSLALAGGQETQYF.

V usage is TRBV5-1 and J usage is TRBJ2-7; D is perhaps TRBD2 (5 bases). Germline lookup yields CDR1 SGHRS and CDR2 YFSETQ. This CDR3 contains 13 residues. Trimming pared 0 bases from V and 6 bases from J, leaving 10 bases between. The CDR3 region has the DNA TGCGCCAGCAGCTTGGGCTCGGGGTTCGAGCAGTACGTC. Its protein product is CASSLGSGFEQYV.

About this clone: Other DNA sequences of this sample code for an identical CDR3. The chain employs TRBV6-5 and TRBJ1-1, with D tentatively TRBD1 (6 bases). The CDR3 is made up of 13 amino acids. The V end was cut by 6 bases, the J end by 5 bases, with 13 bases between. Per germline, CDR1 MNHEY and CDR2 SVGAGI. The CDR3 DNA reads TGTGCCAGCAGCTACAGGGCAGGAACTGAAGCTTTCTTT. This translates into CASSYRAGTEAFF.

The chain recombines TRBV2 with TRBJ1-1; D is uncertain. The CDR3 runs to 12 residues. V was pared by 10 bases and J by 7 bases, with 16 bases between. Per the germline V gene, CDR1 is SNHLY and CDR2 is FYNNEI. In DNA form, the CDR3 reads TGTGCCACCGGGTTAAGCCCTAGTGAAGCTTTCTTT. Its translation is CATGLSPSEAFF.

The rearrangement uses TRBV6-5 and TRBJ1-1; weak D call: TRBD1 (6 bases). Looked up from germline, CDR1 is MNHEY and CDR2 is SVGAGI. The CDR3 is 14 residues long. V was trimmed by 6 bases and J by 2 bases, leaving 13 bases between them. The CDR3, as DNA: TGTGCCAGCAGGAGGACAGAGATAAACACTGAAGCTTTCTTT. It yields the protein CASRRTEINTEAFF.

This clone was recorded a few times. The chain is built from TRBV27 and TRBJ1-5, with a weak D call TRBD1 (6 bases). V was cut by 5 bases and J by 7 bases, with 21 bases left in between. This CDR3 region has 16 residues. Per the germline V gene, CDR1 is MNHEY and CDR2 is SMNVEV (reference sequence). The CDR3: CASSPDLRGRGQPQHF. The CDR3 region has the DNA TGTGCCAGCAGTCCTGACTTACGGGGGCGAGGACAGCCCCAGCATTTT.

The chain combines TRBV11-2 with TRBJ2-7; D perhaps matches TRBD2 (7 bases). The CDR3 covers 15 residues. CDR1 is SGHAT and CDR2 is FQNNGV in the germline V gene. Trimming removed 2 bases at V and 9 bases at J, with 20 bases between. CDR3 residues: CASSLRGEGYGGQYV. The CDR3 coding sequence is TGTGCCAGCAGCTTAAGGGGGGAGGGCTACGGCGGGCAGTACGTC.

Only one count was recorded for this clone. CDR3 coding DNA: TGTGCCAGCAGCTTGCTGCGTAGCGGGGGGGCTGAGACCCAGTACTTC. Translation gives CASSLLRSGGAETQYF. V is TRBV5-6 and J is TRBJ2-5; 11 bases line up with TRBD2. CDR1 and CDR2 from the germline V gene are SGHDT and YYEEEE. The CDR3 consists of 16 residues. Trimming removed 1 base from V and 5 bases from J; junction bases left unmatched: 7. Together with reference TRBV5-6 and TRBJ2-5, the CDR3 gives the full variable domain: DAGVTQSPTHLIKTRGQQVTLRCSPKSGHDTVSWYQQALGQGPQFIFQYYEEEERQRGNFPDRFSGHQFPNYSSELNVNALLLGDSALYLCASSLLRSGGAETQYFGPGTRLLVL.

This clone has a single count. The chain is built from TRBV25-1 and TRBJ1-1; D is perhaps TRBD1 (5 bases). This CDR3 region has 14 residues. Trimming took off 1 base at V and 6 bases at J, with 12 bases between the two ends. The germline gives CDR1 MGHDK, CDR2 SYGVNS. Here the CDR3 DNA reads TGTGCCAGCAGTGAATTAGTAAGGGGATCTGAAGCTTTCTTT. It codes for CASSELVRGSEAFF.

This sequence joins TRBV6-6 and TRBJ1-2; D call uncertain. Trimming took 7 bases from V and 3 from J, leaving 21 bases between them. This CDR3 has 16 residues. Germline V gene data show CDR1 as MNHNY and CDR2 as SVGAGI (reference sequence). CDR3 sequence: CASTDPWRRSHYGYTF. CDR3 coding DNA: TGTGCCAGCACGGACCCCTGGCGGCGCTCTCACTATGGCTACACCTTC.

This chain connects TRBV9 to TRBJ1-4; 7 nucleotides align to TRBD1. With 0 bases clipped from V and 4 bases from J, the junction kept 6 bases outside the gene matches. The germline V gene encodes CDR1 SGDLS and CDR2 YYNGEE. The CDR3 spans 16 residues. CDR3 coding DNA: TGTGCCAGCAGCGTAGTGTCGGGACAGCGTAATGAAAAACTGTTTTTT. Its protein is CASSVVSGQRNEKLFF.

This chain joins TRBV4-3 and TRBJ2-3, with TRBD2 identical over 11 bases. J lost 2 bases, V lost 3 bases, and 4 bases had no gene match. Germline loops: CDR1 LGHNA, CDR2 YSLEER. The length of the CDR3 is 16 residues. The CDR3 region is CASSQGTSGLTDTQYF. Here the CDR3 DNA reads TGCGCCAGCAGCCAGGGGACTAGCGGCCTCACAGATACGCAGTATTTT.

The gene calls are TRBV9 and TRBJ2-3, with 8 bases lining up with TRBD2. Germline trimming cut 0 bases from V and 2 bases from J; bases unmatched to any gene: 8. The CDR3 length is 17 residues. Germline V gives CDR1 SGDLS, CDR2 YYNGEE. CDR3 region: CASSVAGSGGTTDTQYF. CDR3 bases: TGTGCCAGCAGCGTAGCTGGGAGCGGGGGAACCACAGATACGCAGTATTTT.

V usage is TRBV29-1 and J usage is TRBJ1-4; D is perhaps TRBD1 (5 bases). V was clipped by 5 bases and J by 7 bases, with 11 bases between them. The CDR3 consists of 12 residues. The V gene's germline CDR1 is SQVTM and CDR2 ANQGSEA. The CDR3 DNA sequence: TGCAGCGTTAAAGGGGCGGGTGAAAAACTGTTTTTT. It codes for CSVKGAGEKLFF.

A few counts support this clone. The gene calls are TRBV4-3 and TRBJ1-5, with a possible D match to TRBD1 (5 bases). V was trimmed by 0 bases and J by 4 bases, leaving 10 bases between them. The CDR3 has 15 amino acids. Per the germline V gene, CDR1 is LGHNA and CDR2 is YSLEER. The CDR3 region has the DNA TGCGCCAGCAGCCAAGATCTCGGGGCGAATCAGCCCCAGCATTTT. This translates into CASSQDLGANQPQHF.

This clone was seen a few times. This chain links TRBV30 with TRBJ2-1; D gene uncertain. Germline CDR1 reads GTSNPN; CDR2 reads SVGIG (reference sequence). The CDR3 is 11 amino acids. Trimming removed 0 bases at V and 15 bases at J, with 12 bases between. For the CDR3, the DNA is TGTGCCTGGAGTGTTGTGGGGTCGCGGTTCTTC. Protein sequence: CAWSVVGSRFF.

The chain is built from TRBV18 and TRBJ2-7; 11 bases are shared with TRBD1. CDR1 is KGHSH, CDR2 LQKENI, per germline. The CDR3 length is 16 residues. V was pared by 4 bases and J by 5 bases, with 10 bases of the junction left unmatched. The CDR3 DNA sequence: TGTGCCAGCTCACTCCACTCCGGGACAGGGGGTAACGAGCAGTACTTC. Encoded protein: CASSLHSGTGGNEQYF.

This chain links TRBV19 with TRBJ2-6, with unresolved D. Germline CDR1 and CDR2: LNHDA and SQIVND (reference sequence). Trimming left V 6 bases short and J 0 bases short, with 6 bases between. The CDR3 has 14 amino acids. In DNA form, the CDR3 reads TGTGCCAGTAGCGGAAACTCTGGGGCCAACGTCCTGACTTTC. Translated, it gives CASSGNSGANVLTF.

The table lists this clone with a count of one. This chain uses TRBV29-1 with TRBJ1-4, with D maybe TRBD1 (6 bases). CDR1 is SQVTM and CDR2 is ANQGSEA in the germline V gene. The V end lost 4 bases, the J end lost 10 bases, and 13 bases lay between the germline ends. There are 12 residues in the CDR3. CDR3 DNA sequence: TGCAGCGTTGCCGGGTCAGGGGTAAAACTGTTTTTT. Encoded protein: CSVAGSGVKLFF.

This sequence joins TRBV6-5 and TRBJ2-2; TRBD1 matches 7 bases. From germline, CDR1 is MNHEY and CDR2 SVGAGI. CDR3 length equals 14 residues. V lost 10 bases, J lost 4 bases, and 9 bases stayed unmatched. CDR3 sequence: CAIRQGMSTGELFF. The CDR3 DNA is TGTGCCATCCGACAGGGAATGAGCACCGGGGAGCTGTTTTTT.

CDR3 sequence reads: CAISGLQGAETQYF. DNA for the CDR3: TGTGCCATCTCCGGGCTGCAGGGGGCTGAGACCCAGTACTTC. This sequence joins TRBV10-3 and TRBJ2-5; 8 positions match TRBD1. CDR3 size: 14 residues. J gave up 5 bases and V 8 bases, and 10 bases lay outside the gene matches. Germline V CDR1 and CDR2: ENHRY, SYGVKD.

The chain links TRBV4-3 to TRBJ1-1; perhaps TRBD1 as D (6 bases). This CDR3 has 13 residues. Per the germline V gene, CDR1 is LGHNA and CDR2 is YSLEER. Between the trimmed V and J ends, which lost 6 bases and 2 bases, there was a span of 10 bases. The CDR3 sequence is CASRLRGNTEAFF. CDR3 in DNA: TGCGCCAGCAGACTCAGGGGTAACACTGAAGCTTTCTTT.

The chain joins TRBV24-1 to TRBJ1-1, with 8 nucleotides matching TRBD1. The V gene's germline CDR1 is KGHDR and CDR2 SFDVKD. V lost 7 bases to trimming and J lost 3 bases; unmatched junction nucleotides: 3. CDR3 length equals 13 residues. CDR3 in DNA: TGTGCCACCAGCTTGACAGGGGACACTGAAGCTTTCTTT. Its translation: CATSLTGDTEAFF.

This clone was counted between two and nine times. Other DNA sequences in the same sample also yield this CDR3. The chain combines TRBV6-6 with TRBJ1-1; D is uncertain. The V and J ends lost 2 bases and 4 bases respectively, with 2 bases between them. Germline CDR1 reads MNHNY; CDR2 reads SVGAGI (reference sequence). The CDR3 runs 11 residues. The CDR3 nucleotides read TGTGCCAGCAGTTACGGCACTGAAGCTTTCTTT. This codes for CASSYGTEAFF.

The chain couples TRBV28 to TRBJ1-1; D is possibly TRBD1 (5 bases). Germline assignment: CDR1 MDHEN and CDR2 SYDVKM. The CDR3 is 14 amino acids. Trimming pared 2 bases from V and 4 bases from J, leaving 11 bases between. CDR3 region: CASSLGQGGTEAFF. CDR3 nucleotides: TGTGCCAGCAGTTTAGGGCAGGGTGGCACTGAAGCTTTCTTT.